The present entry profiles one T cell receptor (beta chain) with its context. The data belong to a study of blood T cell repertoires in COVID-19. Study as a whole: Sample material is recorded as cDNA or gDNA derived from T cells, B-cell-depleted T cells, or PBMCs.

Authors' methods: Amplification with reference gene primers provided the estimates of nucleated cell counts. Some clones are missing from TCRdb's copy, which holds only in-frame ones; the method was immunoSEQ multiplex PCR. Clonal size and the V and J genes are those of that table, whereas D and trimming came from the DNA. The sample includes over 85,000 clones, roughly 82% seen only once; the top ten take approximately 4.5%. This CDR3 spans 15 amino acids. Trimming stripped 1 base from V and 4 bases from J, with 13 bases between. From germline, CDR1 is MGHDK and CDR2 SYGVNS. The origin of this receptor is a human donor in a cohort sampled during active COVID-19. This sequence joins TRBV25-1 and TRBJ1-1; D uncertain. The source material was peripheral blood. The DNA for the CDR3 is TGTGCCAGCAGTGAATCGGGAAAGCGTTTCACTGAAGCTTTCTTT. Encoded protein: CASSESGKRFTEAFF. Filled out from reference TRBV25-1 and TRBJ1-1, the complete variable domain reads EADIYQTPRYLVIGTGKKITLECSQTMGHDKMYWYQQDPGMELHLIHYSYGVNSTEKGDLSSESTVSRIRTEHFPLTLESARPSHTSQYLCASSESGKRFTEAFFGQGTRLTVV.